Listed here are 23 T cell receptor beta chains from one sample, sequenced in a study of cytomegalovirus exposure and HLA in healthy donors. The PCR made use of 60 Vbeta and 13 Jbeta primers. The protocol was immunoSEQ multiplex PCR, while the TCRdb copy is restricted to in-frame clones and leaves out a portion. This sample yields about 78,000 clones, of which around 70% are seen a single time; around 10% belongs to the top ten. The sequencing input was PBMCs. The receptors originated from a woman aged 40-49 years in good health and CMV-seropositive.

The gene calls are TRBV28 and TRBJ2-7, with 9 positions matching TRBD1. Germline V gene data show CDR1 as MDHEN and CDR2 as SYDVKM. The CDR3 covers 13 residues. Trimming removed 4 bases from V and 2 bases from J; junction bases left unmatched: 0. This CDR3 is CASSWTGAYEQYF. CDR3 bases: TGTGCCAGCAGTTGGACAGGGGCCTACGAGCAGTACTTC.

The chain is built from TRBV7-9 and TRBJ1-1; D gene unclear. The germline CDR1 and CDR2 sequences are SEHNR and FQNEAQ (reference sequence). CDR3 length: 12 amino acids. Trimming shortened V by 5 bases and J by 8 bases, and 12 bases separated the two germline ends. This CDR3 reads CASSLHSTEAFF. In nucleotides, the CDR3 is TGTGCCAGCAGCCTACACAGTACCGAAGCTTTCTTT.

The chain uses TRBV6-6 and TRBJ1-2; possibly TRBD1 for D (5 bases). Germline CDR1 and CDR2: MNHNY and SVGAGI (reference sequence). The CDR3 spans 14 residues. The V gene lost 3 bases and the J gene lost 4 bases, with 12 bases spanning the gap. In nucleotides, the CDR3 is TGTGCCAGCAGTTATACGACAGACCCCTATGGCTACACCTTC. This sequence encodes CASSYTTDPYGYTF.

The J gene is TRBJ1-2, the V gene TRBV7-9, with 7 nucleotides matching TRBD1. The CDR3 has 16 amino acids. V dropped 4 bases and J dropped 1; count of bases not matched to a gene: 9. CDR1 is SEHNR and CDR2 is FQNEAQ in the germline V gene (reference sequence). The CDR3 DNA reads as TGTGCCAGCAGCTCCGGGACAGTCATAGTTAACTATGGCTACACCTTC. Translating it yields CASSSGTVIVNYGYTF.

DNA for the CDR3: TGTGCCAGCAGCTTGGGTATAGTTGGTGAAAAACTGTTTTTT. Protein: CASSLGIVGEKLFF. This rearrangement joins TRBV5-6 to TRBJ1-4; no firm D call. There are 14 residues in the CDR3. Trimming cost V 0 bases and J 7 bases, with 10 bases left between them. Germline V gene lookup returns CDR1 SGHDT and CDR2 YYEEEE.

The CDR3 region is CASSLGQGVPDTQYF. CDR3 nucleotide sequence: TGTGCCAGCAGTCTTGGGCAGGGGGTGCCAGATACGCAGTATTTT. V usage is TRBV6-1 and J usage is TRBJ2-3, with TRBD1 matching over 7 bases. Germline-derived CDR1 and CDR2 are MNHNS and SASEGT. The CDR3 runs to 15 residues. Trimming at V came to 5 bases and at J to 4 bases, leaving 9 bases not matched to a gene.

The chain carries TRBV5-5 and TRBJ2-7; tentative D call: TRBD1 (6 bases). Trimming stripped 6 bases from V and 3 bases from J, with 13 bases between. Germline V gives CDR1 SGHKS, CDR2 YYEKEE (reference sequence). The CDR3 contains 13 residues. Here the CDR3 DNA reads TGTGCCAGCACCCCCGGGACACTCTACGAGCAGTACTTC. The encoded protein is CASTPGTLYEQYF. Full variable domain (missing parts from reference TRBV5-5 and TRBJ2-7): DAGVTQSPTHLIKTRGQQVTLRCSPISGHKSVSWYQQVLGQGPQFIFQYYEKEERGRGNFPDRFSARQFPNYSSELNVNALLLGDSALYLCASTPGTLYEQYFGPGTRLTVT.

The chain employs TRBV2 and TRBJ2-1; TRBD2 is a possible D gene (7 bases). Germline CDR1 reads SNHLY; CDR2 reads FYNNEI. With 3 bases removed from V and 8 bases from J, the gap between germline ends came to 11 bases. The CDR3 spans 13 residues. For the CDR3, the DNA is TGTGCCAGCAGTGAGGGGGGGCTATATGAGCAGTTCTTC. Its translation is CASSEGGLYEQFF.

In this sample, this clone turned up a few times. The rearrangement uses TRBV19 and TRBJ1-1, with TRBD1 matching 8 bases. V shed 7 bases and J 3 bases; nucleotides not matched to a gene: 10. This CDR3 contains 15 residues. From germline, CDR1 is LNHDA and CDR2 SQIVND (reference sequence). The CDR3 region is CASKPQGAGDTEAFF. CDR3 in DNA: TGTGCCAGTAAGCCTCAGGGGGCGGGGGACACTGAAGCTTTCTTT.

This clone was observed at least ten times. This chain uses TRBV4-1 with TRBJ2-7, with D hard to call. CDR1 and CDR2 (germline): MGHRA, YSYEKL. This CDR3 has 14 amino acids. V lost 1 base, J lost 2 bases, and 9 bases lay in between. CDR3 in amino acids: CASSQGSPAYEQYF. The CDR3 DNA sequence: TGCGCCAGCAGCCAAGGGTCACCAGCCTACGAGCAGTACTTC.

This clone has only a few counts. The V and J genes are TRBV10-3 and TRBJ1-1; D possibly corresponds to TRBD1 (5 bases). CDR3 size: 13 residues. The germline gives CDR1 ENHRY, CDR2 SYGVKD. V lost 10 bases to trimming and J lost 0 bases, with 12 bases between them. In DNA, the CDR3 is TGTGCCACAGCGACAGACCTGAACACTGAAGCTTTCTTT. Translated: CATATDLNTEAFF.

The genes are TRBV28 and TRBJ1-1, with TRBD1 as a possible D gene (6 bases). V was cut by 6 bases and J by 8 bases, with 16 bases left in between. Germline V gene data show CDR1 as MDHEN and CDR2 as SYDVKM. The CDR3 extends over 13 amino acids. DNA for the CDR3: TGTGCCAGCAGCCGCTATCCGACAGGAGAAGCTTTCTTT. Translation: CASSRYPTGEAFF.

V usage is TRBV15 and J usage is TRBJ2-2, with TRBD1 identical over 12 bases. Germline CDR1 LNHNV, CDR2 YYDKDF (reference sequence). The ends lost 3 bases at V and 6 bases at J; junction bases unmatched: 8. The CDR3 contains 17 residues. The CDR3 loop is CATSSEPGTGGSGELFF. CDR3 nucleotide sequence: TGTGCCACCAGCAGCGAACCCGGGACAGGGGGCTCCGGGGAGCTGTTTTTT.

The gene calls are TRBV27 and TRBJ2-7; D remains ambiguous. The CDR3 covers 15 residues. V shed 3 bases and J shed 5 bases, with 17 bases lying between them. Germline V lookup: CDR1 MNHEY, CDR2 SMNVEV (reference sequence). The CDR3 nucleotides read TGTGCCAGCAGTTTGGGCAGCCTGGATTTGGACGAGCAGTACTTC. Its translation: CASSLGSLDLDEQYF.

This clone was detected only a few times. The CDR3 reads CSARGAGPTTNEKLFF. The CDR3 DNA follows: TGCAGCGCGCGGGGGGCAGGCCCAACAACTAATGAAAAACTGTTTTTT. The gene calls are TRBV29-1 and TRBJ1-4; tentatively, D is TRBD1 (6 bases). The CDR3 contains 16 residues. Trimming took 7 bases from V and 0 from J, leaving 18 bases between them. CDR1 is SQVTM and CDR2 is ANQGSEA in the germline V gene. Using reference TRBV29-1 and TRBJ1-4 for the parts outside the CDR3, the full variable domain is SAVISQKPSRDICQRGTSLTIQCQVDSQVTMMFWYRQQPGQSLTLIATANQGSEATYESGFVIDKFPISRPNLTFSTLTVSNMSPEDSSIYLCSARGAGPTTNEKLFFGSGTQLSVL.

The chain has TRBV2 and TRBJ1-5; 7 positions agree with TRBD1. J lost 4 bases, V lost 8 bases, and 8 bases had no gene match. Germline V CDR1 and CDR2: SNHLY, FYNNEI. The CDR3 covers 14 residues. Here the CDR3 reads CASGKTGKNQPQHF. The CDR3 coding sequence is TGTGCCAGCGGTAAGACAGGGAAGAATCAGCCCCAGCATTTT.

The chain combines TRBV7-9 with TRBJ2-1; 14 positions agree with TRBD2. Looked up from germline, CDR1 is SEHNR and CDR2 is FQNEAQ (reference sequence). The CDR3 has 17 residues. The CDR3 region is CAGGPGLAGERINEQFF. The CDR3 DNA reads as TGTGCTGGCGGACCGGGACTAGCGGGAGAGAGAATCAATGAGCAGTTCTTC.

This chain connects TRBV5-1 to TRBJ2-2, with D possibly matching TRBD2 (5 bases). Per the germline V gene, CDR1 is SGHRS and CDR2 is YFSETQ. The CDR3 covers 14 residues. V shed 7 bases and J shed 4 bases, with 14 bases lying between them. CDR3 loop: CASQLDPGTGELFF. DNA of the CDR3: TGCGCCAGCCAACTAGACCCGGGCACCGGGGAGCTGTTTTTT.

DNA for the CDR3: TGTGCCATCAGTGAGGTTGGGCACGGGGAGCTGTTTTTT. Its translation is CAISEVGHGELFF. The chain combines TRBV10-3 with TRBJ2-2; the D is unclear. V was clipped by 2 bases and J by 7 bases, with 8 bases between them. In germline, CDR1 is ENHRY, CDR2 SYGVKD. The CDR3 has 13 residues.

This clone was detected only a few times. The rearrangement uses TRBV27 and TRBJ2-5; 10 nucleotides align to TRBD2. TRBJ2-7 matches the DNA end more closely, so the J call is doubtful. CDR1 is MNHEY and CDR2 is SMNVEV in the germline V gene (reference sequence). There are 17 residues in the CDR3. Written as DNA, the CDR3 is TGTGCCAGCAGTTTAAGGGCTAGCGGGGGAGCCCCCTACGAGCAGTACTTC. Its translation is CASSLRASGGAPYEQYF.

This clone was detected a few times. Written as DNA, the CDR3 is TGTGCCAGCAGCCCACGGGGGGGCTCCTACAATGAGCAGTTCTTC. Its translation: CASSPRGGSYNEQFF. This sequence joins TRBV5-4 and TRBJ2-1; 8 positions match TRBD2. The CDR3 consists of 15 residues. Germline V gene sequence: CDR1 SGHNT, CDR2 YYREEE (reference sequence). V trimming: 4 bases; J trimming: 0 bases; junction bases outside the gene matches: 3. Full variable domain (outside the CDR3, taken from reference TRBV5-4 and TRBJ2-1): ETGVTQSPTHLIKTRGQQVTLRCSSQSGHNTVSWYQQALGQGPQFIFQYYREEENGRGNFPPRFSGLQFPNYSSELNVNALELDDSALYLCASSPRGGSYNEQFFGPGTRLTVL.

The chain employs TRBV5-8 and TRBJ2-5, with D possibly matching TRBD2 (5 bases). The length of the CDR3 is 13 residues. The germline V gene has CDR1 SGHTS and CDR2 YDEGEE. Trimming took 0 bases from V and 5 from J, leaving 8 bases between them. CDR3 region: CASSLGRRETQYF. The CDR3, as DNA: TGTGCCAGCAGCTTGGGAAGGAGGGAGACCCAGTACTTC.

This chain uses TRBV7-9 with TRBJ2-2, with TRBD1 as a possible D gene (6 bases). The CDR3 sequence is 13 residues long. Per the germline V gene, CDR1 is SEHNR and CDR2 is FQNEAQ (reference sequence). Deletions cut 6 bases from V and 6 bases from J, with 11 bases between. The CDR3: CASRAQGSGELFF. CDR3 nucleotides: TGTGCCAGCAGAGCACAGGGTTCCGGGGAGCTGTTTTTT.